These 17 T cell receptor beta chains were sequenced from one sample in a study of cytomegalovirus exposure and HLA in healthy donors. Primers for the PCR totalled 60 Vbeta and 13 Jbeta. Generated by immunoSEQ multiplex PCR, the TCRdb table keeps only in-frame clones and is missing some. In the table there are tens of thousands of clones, less than 75% of which are singletons. The specimen was PBMCs. These TCRs come from a woman younger than 45 in good health and CMV-seropositive.

This clone was observed a handful of times. The chain recombines TRBV25-1 with TRBJ2-7; D might be TRBD2 (6 bases). Trimming pared 8 bases from V and 4 bases from J, leaving 12 bases between. The CDR3 spans 12 residues. Germline lookup yields CDR1 MGHDK and CDR2 SYGVNS. CDR3 loop: CASGTEGYEQYF. The CDR3, as DNA: TGTGCCAGCGGGACGGAGGGTTACGAGCAGTACTTC.

The chain recombines TRBV6-5 with TRBJ2-2; TRBD2 is a possible D gene (6 bases). V gave up 4 bases and J gave up 2 bases, with 14 bases separating them. Germline V CDR1 and CDR2: MNHEY, SVGAGI. CDR3 size: 16 residues. This CDR3 is CASSFGPGTNTGELFF. The CDR3 DNA follows: TGTGCCAGCAGTTTCGGCCCCGGGACTAACACCGGGGAGCTGTTTTTT.

This CDR3 is CASSSGQGATQYF. DNA for the CDR3: TGCGCCAGCAGCTCGGGACAGGGGGCCACGCAGTACTTC. The chain is built from TRBV5-1 and TRBJ2-7; 12 nucleotides line up with TRBD1. The CDR3 is 13 residues long. Germline trimming cut 3 bases from V and 9 bases from J; bases unmatched to any gene: 4. Germline V gene data show CDR1 as SGHRS and CDR2 as YFSETQ.

The gene calls are TRBV7-8 and TRBJ2-7; 10 nucleotides agree with TRBD1. Per the germline V gene, CDR1 is SGHVS and CDR2 is FQNEAQ. CDR3 length: 13 residues. J gave up 5 bases and V 5 bases, and 3 bases lay outside the gene matches. CDR3 in amino acids: CASSPGQGDEQYF. In DNA, the CDR3 is TGTGCCAGCAGCCCCGGACAGGGGGACGAGCAGTACTTC.

The V call is TRBV9, the J call TRBJ1-6, with D uncertain. This CDR3 is 14 amino acids long. Trimming took 3 bases from V and 7 from J, leaving 11 bases between them. Germline V gene sequence: CDR1 SGDLS, CDR2 YYNGEE. The CDR3 nucleotides are TGTGCCAGCAGCGCTCGTCGTGGCAATTCACCCCTCCACTTT. Translation gives CASSARRGNSPLHF. The full variable domain, completed using reference TRBV9 and TRBJ1-6, is DSGVTQTPKHLITATGQRVTLRCSPRSGDLSVYWYQQSLDQGLQFLIQYYNGEERAKGNILERFSAQQFPDLHSELNLSSLELGDSALYFCASSARRGNSPLHFGNGTRLTVT.

The chain uses TRBV7-9 and TRBJ1-1; 7 bases agree with TRBD1. V gave up 4 bases and J gave up 4 bases; unmatched junction bases: 18. The germline gives CDR1 SEHNR, CDR2 FQNEAQ (reference sequence). This CDR3 contains 18 residues. The CDR3 loop reads CASSSTQGRQGASTEAFF. The CDR3 DNA follows: TGTGCCAGCAGCTCCACTCAAGGCAGACAGGGCGCGAGCACTGAAGCTTTCTTT.

The chain is built from TRBV15 and TRBJ2-7; TRBD1 aligns across 11 bases. J was trimmed by 4 bases and V by 4 bases; bases with no gene match: 6. Germline values: CDR1 LNHNV, CDR2 YYDKDF (reference sequence). The CDR3 is 15 residues long. CDR3: CATSTGTGGLYEQYF. Here the CDR3 DNA reads TGTGCCACCAGCACTGGGACAGGGGGTTTATACGAGCAGTACTTC. Drawing the rest from reference TRBV15 and TRBJ2-7, the complete variable domain is DAMVIQNPRYQVTQFGKPVTLSCSQTLNHNVMYWYQQKSSQAPKLLFHYYDKDFNNEADTPDNFQSRRPNTSFCFLDIRSPGLGDTAMYLCATSTGTGGLYEQYFGPGTRLTVT.

The table lists this clone with a few counts. In DNA, the CDR3 is TGTGCCAGTAGTGGGTACAGGGGGACTGAAGCTTTCTTT. This sequence encodes CASSGYRGTEAFF. This chain uses TRBV19 with TRBJ1-1; 8 positions match TRBD1. Germline assignment: CDR1 LNHDA and CDR2 SQIVND (reference sequence). The CDR3 is 13 residues long. After removal of 5 bases from V and 5 bases from J, the junction contained 4 bases not matched to a gene.

This clone has more than one count but fewer than ten. This chain joins TRBV13 and TRBJ1-6, with D uncertain. V was cut by 11 bases and J by 10 bases, with 18 bases left in between. Germline V CDR1 and CDR2: PRHDT, FYEKMQ (reference sequence). The CDR3 contains 13 residues. Here the CDR3 DNA reads TGTGCCTGCGCGGGCAGGCAGAGGTCACCCCTCCACTTT. This encodes CACAGRQRSPLHF.

This clone has only a few counts. The gene calls are TRBV10-3 and TRBJ2-5, with 7 bases identical to TRBD1. The better agreement between TRBJ2-7 and the DNA end casts doubt on the J call. Germline CDR1 reads ENHRY; CDR2 reads SYGVKD. CDR3 length equals 15 residues. DNA for the CDR3: TGTGCCATCAGTGACCAAGGACAGGCCGTCTACGAGCAGTACTTC. As protein: CAISDQGQAVYEQYF.

The J gene is TRBJ1-3, the V gene TRBV30, with D perhaps matching TRBD1 (6 bases). The CDR3 loop spans 12 amino acids. The germline V gene has CDR1 GTSNPN and CDR2 SVGIG (reference sequence). CDR3 DNA sequence: TGTGTCTGTCAGGGGTCTGGAAACACCATATATTTT. It codes for CVCQGSGNTIYF.

The chain carries TRBV11-3 and TRBJ2-7, with 7 bases lining up with TRBD1. The CDR3 contains 14 residues. V trimming: 0 bases; J trimming: 1 base; junction bases outside the gene matches: 0. The germline V gene has CDR1 SGHNT and CDR2 YENEEA. The CDR3 coding sequence is TGTGCCAGCAGCTTAGACAGGGGGTCCTACGAGCAGTACTTC. Encoded protein: CASSLDRGSYEQYF. Full variable domain (remainder filled in from reference TRBV11-3 and TRBJ2-7): EAGVVQSPRYKIIEKKQPVAFWCNPISGHNTLYWYLQNLGQGPELLIRYENEEAVDDSQLPKDRFSAERLKGVDSTLKIQPAELGDSAVYLCASSLDRGSYEQYFGPGTRLTVT.

The chain combines TRBV5-4 with TRBJ2-2; 7 bases align to TRBD1. Germline V gene sequence: CDR1 SGHNT, CDR2 YYREEE (reference sequence). Trimming at V came to 4 bases and at J to 5 bases, leaving 8 bases not matched to a gene. This CDR3 contains 15 residues. In DNA, the CDR3 is TGTGCCAGCAGCCCAGGGACAGTTGAGACCGGGGAGCTGTTTTTT. This sequence encodes CASSPGTVETGELFF.

The V call is TRBV6-5, the J call TRBJ1-2, with a possible D match to TRBD1 (5 bases). V lost 11 bases and J lost 0, with 13 bases in between. The CDR3 sequence is 13 residues long. The germline gives CDR1 MNHEY, CDR2 SVGAGI. In DNA, the CDR3 is TGTGCCGCCCGTCGGGGGGCTAACTATGGCTACACCTTC. It yields the protein CAARRGANYGYTF.

The chain joins TRBV5-6 to TRBJ2-5, with D possibly being TRBD1 (5 bases). The DNA end favors TRBJ2-7, so the J call may be wrong. There are 14 residues in the CDR3. Germline CDR1 SGHDT, CDR2 YYEEEE. The CDR3 DNA follows: TGTGCCAGCAGCTTGGGGGCAGGGATCTACGAGCAGTACTTC. Its translation: CASSLGAGIYEQYF.

This chain connects TRBV27 to TRBJ2-7; D may be TRBD1 (6 bases). Germline-derived CDR1 and CDR2 are MNHEY and SMNVEV (reference sequence). Trimming cost V 3 bases and J 4 bases, with 16 bases left between them. The CDR3 loop spans 15 amino acids. The CDR3: CASSLVTGLTYEQYF. The CDR3 region has the DNA TGTGCCAGCAGTTTGGTAACAGGGCTAACTTACGAGCAGTACTTC.

This chain uses TRBV9 with TRBJ1-6; 8 bases align to TRBD1. Germline loops: CDR1 SGDLS, CDR2 YYNGEE. The CDR3 runs 15 residues. The J segment lost 7 bases and the V segment lost 6 bases, leaving 9 bases of the junction unmatched. The CDR3 protein is CASTRGDRLNSPLHF. The CDR3 DNA reads as TGTGCCAGCACCCGAGGGGACAGGTTAAATTCACCCCTCCACTTT. Combining the CDR3 with reference TRBV9 and TRBJ1-6 gives the whole variable domain DSGVTQTPKHLITATGQRVTLRCSPRSGDLSVYWYQQSLDQGLQFLIQYYNGEERAKGNILERFSAQQFPDLHSELNLSSLELGDSALYFCASTRGDRLNSPLHFGNGTRLTVT.